One T cell receptor beta chain is described in this entry. Its antigen is still unknown. This specimen comes from a study of a mutant IDH1 vaccine in newly diagnosed glioma. About the study: Standard pretreatment was either radiotherapy, temozolomide, or, for most, radiochemotherapy with temozolomide.

Germline V gene data show CDR1 as LNHDA and CDR2 as SQIVND (reference sequence). Germline trimming cut 5 bases from V and 4 bases from J; bases unmatched to any gene: 4. The CDR3 is 15 amino acids. The method was immunoSEQ multiplex PCR; TCRdb's version includes in-frame clones alone and lacks a portion of them. This sample has around 60,000 clones, with about 85% found just once. Time point reported: week 35, safety follow-up. Topical imiquimod accompanied each vaccine dose, which consisted of 300 ug of mutant IDH1 20-mer peptide. Diagnosis in the donors showed new WHO grade 3 or 4 astrocytomas that were IDH1-mutant and ATRX-lost. Regarding the study as a whole: Immune responses induced by the vaccine were seen in over 80% of patients, spanning multiple MHC alleles.

The sequenced sample was PBMCs, obtained from a glioma patient whose treatment included an IDH1 peptide vaccine. The sequence derives from a man in his thirties or forties with glioma. The chain is built from TRBV19 and TRBJ2-2; 10 bases are a match to TRBD1. The DNA for the CDR3 is TGTGCCAGTAGTGAGTGGACAGGGGGCACCGGGGAGCTGTTTTTT. Protein sequence: CASSEWTGGTGELFF.